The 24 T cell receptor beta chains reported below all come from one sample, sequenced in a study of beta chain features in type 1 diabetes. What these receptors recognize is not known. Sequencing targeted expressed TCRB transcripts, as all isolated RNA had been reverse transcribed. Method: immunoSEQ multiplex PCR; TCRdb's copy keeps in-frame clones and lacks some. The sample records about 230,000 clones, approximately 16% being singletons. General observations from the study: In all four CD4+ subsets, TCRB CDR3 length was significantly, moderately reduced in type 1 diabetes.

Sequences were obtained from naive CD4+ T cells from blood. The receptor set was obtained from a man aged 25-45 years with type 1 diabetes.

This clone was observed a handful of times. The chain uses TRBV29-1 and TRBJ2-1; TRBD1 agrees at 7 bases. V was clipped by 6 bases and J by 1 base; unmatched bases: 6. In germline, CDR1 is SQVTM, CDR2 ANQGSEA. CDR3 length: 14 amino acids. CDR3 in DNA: TGCAGCGTCATTCCGGGACAGTCCTACAATGAGCAGTTCTTC. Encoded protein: CSVIPGQSYNEQFF.

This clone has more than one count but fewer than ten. The CDR3 region is CAISDPGQGAYEQYF. DNA of the CDR3: TGTGCCATCAGCGATCCGGGACAGGGGGCCTACGAGCAGTACTTC. The rearrangement joins TRBV10-3 to TRBJ2-7; TRBD1 matches 11 bases. This CDR3 region has 15 residues. Germline assignment: CDR1 ENHRY and CDR2 SYGVKD. After removal of 6 bases from V and 2 bases from J, the junction contained 6 bases not matched to a gene.

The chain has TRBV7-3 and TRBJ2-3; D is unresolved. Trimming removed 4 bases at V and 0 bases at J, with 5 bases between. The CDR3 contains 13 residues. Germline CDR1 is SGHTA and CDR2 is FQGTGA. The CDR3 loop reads CASSSGSTDTQYF. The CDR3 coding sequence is TGTGCCAGCAGCTCTGGAAGCACAGATACGCAGTATTTT.

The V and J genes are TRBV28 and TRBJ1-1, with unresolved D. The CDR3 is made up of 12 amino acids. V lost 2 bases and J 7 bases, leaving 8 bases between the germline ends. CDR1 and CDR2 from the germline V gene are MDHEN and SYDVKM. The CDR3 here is CASSLGRSEAFF. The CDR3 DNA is TGTGCCAGCAGTTTAGGCCGAAGTGAAGCTTTCTTT.

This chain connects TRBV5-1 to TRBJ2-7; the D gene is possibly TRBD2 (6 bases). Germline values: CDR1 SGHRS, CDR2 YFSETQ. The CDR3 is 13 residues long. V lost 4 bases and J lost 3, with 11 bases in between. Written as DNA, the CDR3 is TGCGCCAGCAGCGCCGGGACTTACTACGAGCAGTACTTC. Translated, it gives CASSAGTYYEQYF.

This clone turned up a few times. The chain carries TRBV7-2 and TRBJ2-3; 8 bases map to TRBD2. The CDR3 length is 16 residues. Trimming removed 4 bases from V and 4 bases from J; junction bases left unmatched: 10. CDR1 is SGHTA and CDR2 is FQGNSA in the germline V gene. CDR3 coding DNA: TGTGCCAGCAGCTCAGGACTAGCTTGGGCCCCAGATACGCAGTATTTT. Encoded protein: CASSSGLAWAPDTQYF.

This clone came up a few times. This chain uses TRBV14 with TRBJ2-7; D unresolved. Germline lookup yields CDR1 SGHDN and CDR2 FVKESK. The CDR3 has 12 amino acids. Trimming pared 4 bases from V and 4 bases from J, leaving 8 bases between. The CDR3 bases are TGTGCCAGCAGCCCTCAGCTATACGAGCAGTACTTC. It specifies CASSPQLYEQYF.

CDR3 region: CASSFADRASYNEQFF. The CDR3 nucleotides are TGTGCCAGCAGCTTCGCCGACAGGGCCTCCTACAATGAGCAGTTCTTC. V is TRBV7-9 and J is TRBJ2-1; the match to TRBD1 covers 7 bases. The CDR3 consists of 16 residues. Germline values: CDR1 SEHNR, CDR2 FQNEAQ (reference sequence). The trim removed 3 bases at V and 0 bases at J, leaving 5 bases unmatched. The full variable domain, its missing parts supplied by reference TRBV7-9 and TRBJ2-1, is DTGVSQNPRHKITKRGQNVTFRCDPISEHNRLYWYRQTLGQGPEFLTYFQNEAQLEKSRLLSDRFSAERPKGSFSTLEIQRTEQGDSAMYLCASSFADRASYNEQFFGPGTRLTVL.

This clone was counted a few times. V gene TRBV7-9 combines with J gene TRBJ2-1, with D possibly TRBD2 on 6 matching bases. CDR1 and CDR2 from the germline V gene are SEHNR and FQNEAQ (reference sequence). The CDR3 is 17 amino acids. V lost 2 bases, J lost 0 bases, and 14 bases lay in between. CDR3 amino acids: CASSLFASASSYNEQFF. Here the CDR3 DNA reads TGTGCCAGCAGCTTATTTGCTAGCGCGAGCTCCTACAATGAGCAGTTCTTC.

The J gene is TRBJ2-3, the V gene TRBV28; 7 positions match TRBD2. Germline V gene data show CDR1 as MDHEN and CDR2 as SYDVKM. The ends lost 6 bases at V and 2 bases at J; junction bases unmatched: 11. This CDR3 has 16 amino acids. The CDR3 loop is CASSNMGGADTDTQYF. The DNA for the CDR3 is TGTGCCAGCAGCAACATGGGAGGGGCGGACACAGATACGCAGTATTTT.

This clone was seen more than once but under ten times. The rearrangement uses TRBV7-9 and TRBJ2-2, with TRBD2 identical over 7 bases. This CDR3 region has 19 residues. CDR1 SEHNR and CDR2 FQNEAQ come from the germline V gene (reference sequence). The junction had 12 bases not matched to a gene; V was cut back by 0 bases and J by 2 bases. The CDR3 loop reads CASSLAPWRASGNTGELFF. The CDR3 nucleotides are TGTGCCAGCAGCTTAGCCCCCTGGCGGGCTAGCGGAAACACCGGGGAGCTGTTTTTT.

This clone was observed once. For the CDR3, the DNA is TGTGCCAGCAGTTCTCAGGGACAGTACGGCTACACCTTC. It codes for CASSSQGQYGYTF. The gene calls are TRBV27 and TRBJ1-2; 7 nucleotides align to TRBD1. CDR1 and CDR2 (germline): MNHEY, SMNVEV (reference sequence). CDR3 length equals 13 residues. V shed 4 bases and J 8 bases; nucleotides not matched to a gene: 7.

The CDR3 nucleotides read TGCGCCAGCAGCTTGGGACTAGCCCTAGCCAAAAACATTCAGTACTTC. The encoded protein is CASSLGLALAKNIQYF. This chain uses TRBV5-1 with TRBJ2-4, with 7 bases fitting TRBD2. After removal of 0 bases from V and 0 bases from J, the junction contained 3 bases not matched to a gene. The CDR3 is 16 residues long. Per germline, CDR1 SGHRS and CDR2 YFSETQ.

The CDR3 DNA follows: TGCGCCAGCAAGATTTTGGCCGGGACAGGGTCGTACGAGCAGTACTTC. Its protein is CASKILAGTGSYEQYF. V and J are TRBV5-1 and TRBJ2-7; 9 bases are a match to TRBD1. CDR1 is SGHRS and CDR2 is YFSETQ in the germline V gene. The junction had 14 bases not matched to a gene; V was cut back by 6 bases and J by 4 bases. The CDR3 covers 16 residues.

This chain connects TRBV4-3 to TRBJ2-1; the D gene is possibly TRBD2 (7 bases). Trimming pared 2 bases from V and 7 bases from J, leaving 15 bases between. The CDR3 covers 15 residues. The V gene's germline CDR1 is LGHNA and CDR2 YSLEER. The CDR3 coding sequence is TGCGCCAGCAGCCAAAGTCGGGGGGCTTGGAATGAGCAGTTCTTC. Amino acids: CASSQSRGAWNEQFF.

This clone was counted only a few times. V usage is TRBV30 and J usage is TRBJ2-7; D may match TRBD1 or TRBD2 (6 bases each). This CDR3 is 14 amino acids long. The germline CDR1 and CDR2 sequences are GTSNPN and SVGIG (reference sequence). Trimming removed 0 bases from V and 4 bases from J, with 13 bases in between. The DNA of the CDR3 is TGTGCCTGGAGTGTGGAGGGGGTGAGGTACGAGCAGTACTTC. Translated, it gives CAWSVEGVRYEQYF.

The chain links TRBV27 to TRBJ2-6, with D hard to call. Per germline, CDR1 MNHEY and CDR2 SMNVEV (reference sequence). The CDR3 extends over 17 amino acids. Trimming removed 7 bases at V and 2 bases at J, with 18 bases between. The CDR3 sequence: CASTWEKGRPGANVLTF. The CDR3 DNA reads TGTGCCAGCACCTGGGAAAAAGGACGCCCTGGGGCCAACGTCCTGACTTTC.

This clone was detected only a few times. The CDR3: CASSLPAPNNEQFF. The CDR3 bases are TGTGCCAGCAGCTTGCCAGCCCCTAACAATGAGCAGTTCTTC. This chain joins TRBV7-9 and TRBJ2-1; D call uncertain. The CDR3 sequence is 14 residues long. Germline CDR1 and CDR2: SEHNR and FQNEAQ (reference sequence). Trimming shortened V by 3 bases and J by 5 bases, and 11 bases separated the two germline ends.

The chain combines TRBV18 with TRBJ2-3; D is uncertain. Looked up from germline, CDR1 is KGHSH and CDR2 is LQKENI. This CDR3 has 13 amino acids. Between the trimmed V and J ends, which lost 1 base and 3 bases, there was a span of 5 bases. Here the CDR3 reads CASSPLATDTQYF. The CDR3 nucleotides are TGTGCCAGCTCACCACTAGCTACAGATACGCAGTATTTT.

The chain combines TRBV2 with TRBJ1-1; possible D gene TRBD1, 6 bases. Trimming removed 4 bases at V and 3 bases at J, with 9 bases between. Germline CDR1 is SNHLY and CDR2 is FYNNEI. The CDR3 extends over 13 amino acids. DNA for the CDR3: TGTGCCAGCAGTGTTTGGGGGCACACTGAAGCTTTCTTT. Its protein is CASSVWGHTEAFF.

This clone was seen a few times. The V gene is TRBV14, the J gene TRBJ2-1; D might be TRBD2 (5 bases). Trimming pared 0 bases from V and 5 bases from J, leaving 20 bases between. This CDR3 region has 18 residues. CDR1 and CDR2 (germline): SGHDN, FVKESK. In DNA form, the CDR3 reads TGTGCCAGCAGCCAAGAAATCGTTGGCGGGTCCTCTCACAATGAGCAGTTCTTC. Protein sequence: CASSQEIVGGSSHNEQFF. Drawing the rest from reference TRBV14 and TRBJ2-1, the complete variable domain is EAGVTQFPSHSVIEKGQTVTLRCDPISGHDNLYWYRRVMGKEIKFLLHFVKESKQDESGMPNNRFLAERTGGTYSTLKVQPAELEDSGVYFCASSQEIVGGSSHNEQFFGPGTRLTVL.

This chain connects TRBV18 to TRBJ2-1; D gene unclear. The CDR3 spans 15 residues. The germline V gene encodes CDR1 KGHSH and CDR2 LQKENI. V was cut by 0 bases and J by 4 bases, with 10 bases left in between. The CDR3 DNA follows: TGTGCCAGCTCACCACCTCAGCGAGATTACAATGAGCAGTTCTTC. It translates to CASSPPQRDYNEQFF.

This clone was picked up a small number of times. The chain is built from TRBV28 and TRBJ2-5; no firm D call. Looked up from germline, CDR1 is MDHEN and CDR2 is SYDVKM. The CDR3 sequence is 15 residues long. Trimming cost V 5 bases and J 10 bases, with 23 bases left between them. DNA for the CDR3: TGTGCCAGCAGTACCTTATTTTGGACGGTCCTTTTCCAGTACTTC. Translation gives CASSTLFWTVLFQYF.

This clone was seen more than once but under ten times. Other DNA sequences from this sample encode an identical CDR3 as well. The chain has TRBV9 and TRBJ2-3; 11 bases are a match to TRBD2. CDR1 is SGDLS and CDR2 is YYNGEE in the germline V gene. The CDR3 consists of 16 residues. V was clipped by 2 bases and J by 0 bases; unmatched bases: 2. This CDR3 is CASSVRTSGSTDTQYF. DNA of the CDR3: TGTGCCAGCAGCGTCCGGACTAGCGGGAGCACAGATACGCAGTATTTT.